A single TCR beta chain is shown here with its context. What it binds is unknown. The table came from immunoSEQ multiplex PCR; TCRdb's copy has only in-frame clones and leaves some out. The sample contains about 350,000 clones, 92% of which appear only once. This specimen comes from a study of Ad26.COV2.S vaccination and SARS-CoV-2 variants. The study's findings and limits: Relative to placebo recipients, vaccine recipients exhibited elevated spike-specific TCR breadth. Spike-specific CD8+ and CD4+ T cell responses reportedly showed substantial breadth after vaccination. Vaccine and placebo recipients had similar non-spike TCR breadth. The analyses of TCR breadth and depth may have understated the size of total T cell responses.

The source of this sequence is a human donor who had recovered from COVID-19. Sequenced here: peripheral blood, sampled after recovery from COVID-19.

CDR3 nucleotide sequence: TGTGCCAGTAGTACTCTGGGGGCTAGCAATCAGCCCCAGCATTTT. This codes for CASSTLGASNQPQHF. This chain uses TRBV19 with TRBJ1-5, with a weak D call TRBD1 (6 bases). The CDR3 has 15 amino acids. CDR1 and CDR2 from the germline V gene are LNHDA and SQIVND (reference sequence). Trimming took off 4 bases at V and 0 bases at J, with 10 bases between the two ends.